A selection of T cell receptor beta chains follows, all from one sample in a study of beta chain features in type 1 diabetes. Data came from immunoSEQ multiplex PCR; TCRdb stores just in-frame clones and leaves some out. The table lists around 56,000 clones, 50% to 55% of them singletons. The material sequenced was Tregs from blood. The receptors here all came from a woman between 40 and 55 years old with type 1 diabetes. Both conserved end residues are part of each CDR3. Size is stated for part of the rows, as once, few or many counts, or as a class when the clone is expanded.

J gene: TRBJ1-1
V gene: TRBV6-6
clone size: NA
CDR3 protein: CASLVVQGAVF

J gene: TRBJ2-3
V gene: TRBV9
clone size: few
CDR3 protein: CASSRTTTPTDTQYF

J gene: TRBJ2-5
V gene: TRBV2
clone size: NA
CDR3 protein: CASSTTGVVETQYF

J gene: TRBJ1-1
V gene: TRBV29-1
clone size: NA
CDR3 protein: CSVASGSNTEAFF

J gene: TRBJ2-1
V gene: TRBV28
clone size: NA
CDR3 protein: CASSPGLAGETYNEQFF

J gene: TRBJ2-7
V gene: TRBV7-2
clone size: NA
CDR3 protein: CASSLTGGQLYEQYF

J gene: TRBJ2-5
V gene: TRBV29-1
clone size: NA
CDR3 protein: CSGGAGVGETQYF

J gene: TRBJ2-1
V gene: TRBV9
clone size: NA
CDR3 protein: CASNFEAGGSDEQFF

J gene: TRBJ1-5
V gene: TRBV19
clone size: few
CDR3 protein: CASNRESNQPQHF

J gene: TRBJ2-3
V gene: TRBV7-9
clone size: once
CDR3 protein: CASSQSLAGDSSTDTQYF

J gene: TRBJ1-1
V gene: TRBV4-3
clone size: NA
CDR3 protein: CASSQDLGPWNTEAFF

J gene: TRBJ2-1
V gene: TRBV2
clone size: NA
CDR3 protein: CASTLAYNEQFF

J gene: TRBJ2-5
V gene: TRBV29-1
clone size: NA
CDR3 protein: CSVWTGVHLDGTQYF

J gene: TRBJ1-2
V gene: TRBV6-5
clone size: NA
CDR3 protein: CASSYAGSDYGYTF

J gene: TRBJ1-2
V gene: TRBV7-9
clone size: NA
CDR3 protein: CASSIPGQKYHTF

J gene: TRBJ2-7
V gene: TRBV19
clone size: NA
CDR3 protein: CASTPSGGGGTYEQYF

J gene: TRBJ2-7
V gene: TRBV7-2
clone size: NA
CDR3 protein: CASSPDRAYSYEQYF

J gene: TRBJ2-4
V gene: TRBV5-6
clone size: NA
CDR3 protein: CASSGTGRVNIQYF

J gene: TRBJ1-1
V gene: TRBV4-3
clone size: NA
CDR3 protein: CASSQDRTGPTEAFF

J gene: TRBJ1-1
V gene: TRBV7-9
clone size: few
CDR3 protein: CASFRGGTFHENTEAFF

J gene: TRBJ1-5
V gene: TRBV7-9
clone size: few
CDR3 protein: CASGTGSVQPQHF

J gene: TRBJ2-3
V gene: TRBV7-7
clone size: once
CDR3 protein: CASRAGLSPADTQYF

J gene: TRBJ2-2
V gene: TRBV5-6
clone size: NA
CDR3 protein: CASSLTQGSGDTGELFF

J gene: TRBJ1-5
V gene: TRBV6-6
clone size: few
CDR3 protein: CASRGTGDNQPQHF

J gene: TRBJ1-5
V gene: TRBV27
clone size: few
CDR3 protein: CASSSIRDREIWHF

J gene: TRBJ1-5
V gene: TRBV7-2
clone size: NA
CDR3 protein: CASSLAGQGANQPQHF

J gene: TRBJ1-1
V gene: TRBV30
clone size: NA
CDR3 protein: CAWSLREPDTEAFF

J gene: TRBJ2-3
V gene: TRBV7-2
clone size: NA
CDR3 protein: CASSKSGGADTQYF

J gene: TRBJ2-3
V gene: TRBV2
clone size: NA
CDR3 protein: CASSGGAAGTQYF

J gene: TRBJ1-2
V gene: TRBV28
clone size: NA
CDR3 protein: CASSDQGARGYTF

J gene: TRBJ2-1
V gene: TRBV18
clone size: NA
CDR3 protein: CASSPGSRSYNEQFF

J gene: TRBJ2-7
V gene: TRBV19
clone size: few
CDR3 protein: CAAGRGDFFSYEQYF

J gene: TRBJ2-1
V gene: TRBV7-6
clone size: NA
CDR3 protein: CASSTTPGQGDNEQFF

J gene: NA
V gene: TRBV2
clone size: NA
CDR3 protein: CASSLAGVGEQYF

J gene: TRBJ1-2
V gene: TRBV7-2
clone size: NA
CDR3 protein: CASSLAAGGYTF

J gene: TRBJ2-4
V gene: TRBV7-2
clone size: NA
CDR3 protein: CASSSEGGNIQYF

J gene: TRBJ1-1
V gene: TRBV29-1
clone size: NA
CDR3 protein: CSVGHLTEAFF

J gene: TRBJ2-7
V gene: TRBV7-2
clone size: NA
CDR3 protein: CASSLEGGRESYEQYF

J gene: TRBJ2-7
V gene: TRBV27
clone size: NA
CDR3 protein: CASSLSLWREQYF

J gene: TRBJ2-5
V gene: TRBV11-2
clone size: NA
CDR3 protein: CATGTPYEETQYF

J gene: TRBJ1-4
V gene: TRBV27
clone size: NA
CDR3 protein: CASSLSAGANEKLFF

J gene: TRBJ1-1
V gene: TRBV29-1
clone size: NA
CDR3 protein: CSVVRGVNTEAFF

J gene: TRBJ2-6
V gene: TRBV28
clone size: NA
CDR3 protein: CASSLVDRRGANVLTF

J gene: TRBJ1-2
V gene: TRBV7-2
clone size: NA
CDR3 protein: CASSPGEGWGYTF

J gene: TRBJ1-6
V gene: TRBV5-1
clone size: NA
CDR3 protein: CASSPPGRGVIYNSPLHF

J gene: TRBJ2-1
V gene: TRBV18
clone size: NA
CDR3 protein: CASSPPLGGGTNNEQFF

J gene: TRBJ2-2
V gene: TRBV5-1
clone size: NA
CDR3 protein: CASSPGRRPGELFF

J gene: TRBJ1-2
V gene: TRBV7-6
clone size: NA
CDR3 protein: CASSLEAPSGQGIYYGYTF

J gene: TRBJ2-2
V gene: TRBV28
clone size: NA
CDR3 protein: CASSLLAGSTGELFF

J gene: TRBJ2-7
V gene: TRBV6-5
clone size: NA
CDR3 protein: CASTPPGTGPNEQYF

J gene: TRBJ1-1
V gene: TRBV30
clone size: NA
CDR3 protein: CAWRGDSRNTEAFF

J gene: TRBJ2-7
V gene: TRBV9
clone size: few
CDR3 protein: CASSPGTGSYEQYF

J gene: TRBJ1-3
V gene: TRBV28
clone size: NA
CDR3 protein: CASISSYGFSGNTIYF

J gene: TRBJ1-5
V gene: TRBV9
clone size: NA
CDR3 protein: CASSVEGEGGQPQHF

J gene: TRBJ1-1
V gene: TRBV6-5
clone size: once
CDR3 protein: CASKAGVTNTEAFF

J gene: TRBJ2-3
V gene: TRBV5-1
clone size: NA
CDR3 protein: CASSSTSGSSTDTQYF

J gene: TRBJ2-7
V gene: TRBV4-1
clone size: few
CDR3 protein: CASSREAGGGYEQYF

J gene: TRBJ2-5
V gene: TRBV7-8
clone size: NA
CDR3 protein: CASLPSQGVETQYF

J gene: NA
V gene: TRBV9
clone size: NA
CDR3 protein: CASSVAAGRQYEQYF

J gene: TRBJ1-1
V gene: TRBV7-2
clone size: NA
CDR3 protein: CASLSGGATEAFF